This record looks at one TCR beta chain sequence and its context. This clonotype was counted at least ten times. This receptor's antigen is unknown. No much larger clonotype is one base removed from it; base qualities were not supplied. Stable Graves' hyperthyroidism was defined as the absence of progression to ophthalmopathy over 18 months of follow-up. The hyperthyroidism patients were between 18 and 65 years old and newly diagnosed, with a disease duration of less than 2 months. The study excluded patients with uncontrolled infections, other autoimmune diseases, pregnancy or lactation. Diagnoses were established on the basis of clinical symptoms, serum thyroxine and TRAb, thyroid ultrasound, and orbital computed tomography. Ficoll-Paque density gradient centrifugation was used to isolate PBMCs from around 10 ml of fresh peripheral blood. Total RNA was extracted using Trizol reagent, and RNA quality was assessed on an Agilent 2100 Bioanalyzer.

The data belong to a study of T cells in Graves' hyperthyroidism and ophthalmopathy (dated 2019 in TCRdb). Regarding the research as a whole: Peripheral blood was collected at initial diagnosis, before any treatment. To identify TCR V-J signatures that set the groups apart, the researchers used a discovery cohort of more than 95 patients, made up of 43 with Graves' ophthalmopathy and about 55 with stable Graves' hyperthyroidism. Prospective prediction of ophthalmopathy was tested in an independent validation cohort consisting of fewer than 20 hyperthyroidism patients and 15 or so patients who later progressed to ophthalmopathy. The 90 or so discovery patients were randomly split 7:3 into training and test sets. The study also compared thyroid tissue and blood T-cell repertoires from several Graves' hyperthyroidism patients. After sampling, hyperthyroidism patients received methimazole starting at 30 mg daily, and ophthalmopathy patients received high-dose intravenous methylprednisolone. The paper describes TCR Vbeta CDR3 sequencing of around 130 peripheral blood samples, made up of some 40 ophthalmopathy patients, over 70 hyperthyroidism patients and 17 progressor patients.

From a lookup of the germline V gene (reference sequence), CDR1 and CDR2 are DFQATT and SNEGSKA. V and J are truncated by 0 bases and 0 bases respectively, leaving an intervening sequence of 10 bases. The CDR3 numbers 15 residues from cysteine through phenylalanine. Of the read, only the CDR3 DNA is kept; its 45 bases are in frame from base 1. The TCR beta CDR3 regions were amplified from RNA transcripts. The TCR CDR3 was subjected to a first round of RT-PCR using the HTBI primer set and the Qiagen OneStep RT-PCR kit. A second multiplex PCR round built the libraries, followed by size selection and purification. Libraries were sequenced paired-end with 100 bp reads on an Illumina HiSeq2000. The source study handled its data this way. Raw data were processed with SOAPnuke, discarding reads with adapters, uncalled bases, mean Phred below 15, or no exact constant-primer or identifier match. High-quality paired reads were merged with COPE v1.2.5, and unique nucleotide sequences were defined as clonotypes. MiTCR v1.1 was used to align the clonotypes against IMGT TRBV, TRBD and TRBJ reference segments. The analysis was restricted to V-J combinations with a frequency above 0.0001, which together covered just over 99% of the repertoires. A TCS score was defined as the ratio of F50 (clonal expansion) to E x V (chaos), with BLOSUM62-based TCRdist applied between CDR3 peptides within each V-J. Welch's t-statistics and random forest reduced several hundred V-J features to about 12, which were used in a naive Bayes classifier (R e1071). The raw public reads went through TCRdb reprocessing: fastp at Q25, MiXCR clone calling, in-frame beta chains kept. Every distinct CDR3 protein forms one entry, paired with its most common genes and DNA. These V and J calls derive from TCRdb rather than the authors' analysis. This sample holds around 190,000 distinct CDR3 sequences; around 17% were observed only once. Roughly 49% of the sample belongs to the ten largest clones.

Broader findings and caveats from the paper: Sample size was not statistically predetermined, and blinding of investigators to group allocation was not performed. A 13 V-J signature model separated ophthalmopathy from stable hyperthyroidism, with 87.88% sensitivity and roughly 82% specificity in cross-validation and 80%/75% in testing. In validation, progression to ophthalmopathy was predicted by the model with around 71% sensitivity and nearly 75% specificity, a median of around 5.9 months before onset. Most expanded thyroid clonotypes (frequency above 0.001) were also detected in blood, suggesting blood repertoires may reflect thyroid immune responses.

This TCR came from a woman between 50 and 59 years old with Graves' hyperthyroidism. Sequenced: blood. The chain uses TRBV20-1 and TRBJ2-3; matching of 5 bases hints at TRBD2 as the D gene. This receptor has the CDR3 CSARDLDLSTDTQYF. Read as DNA, the sequence is TGCAGTGCTAGAGACCTGGACTTGAGCACAGATACGCAGTATTTT.